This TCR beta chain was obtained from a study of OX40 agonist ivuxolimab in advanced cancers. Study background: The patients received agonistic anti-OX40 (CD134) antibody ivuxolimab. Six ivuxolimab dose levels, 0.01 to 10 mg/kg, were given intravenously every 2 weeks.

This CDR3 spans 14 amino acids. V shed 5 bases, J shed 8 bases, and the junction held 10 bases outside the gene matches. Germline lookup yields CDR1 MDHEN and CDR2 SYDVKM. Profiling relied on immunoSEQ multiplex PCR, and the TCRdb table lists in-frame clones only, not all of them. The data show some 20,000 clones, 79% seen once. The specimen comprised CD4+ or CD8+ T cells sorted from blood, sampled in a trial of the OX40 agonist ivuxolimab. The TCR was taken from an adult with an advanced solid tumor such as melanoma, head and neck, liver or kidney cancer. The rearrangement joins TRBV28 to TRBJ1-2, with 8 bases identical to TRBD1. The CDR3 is CASSIAQGAGGYTF. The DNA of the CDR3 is TGTGCCAGCAGTATAGCCCAGGGGGCTGGAGGCTACACCTTC.